A single sample gave rise to the 32 T cell receptor beta chains below, sequenced in a study of T cells in Graves' hyperthyroidism and ophthalmopathy. Using RNA transcripts as the source, TCR beta CDR3 regions were amplified. The TCR CDR3 first-round RT-PCR relied on the HTBI primer set. TCRdb called the multiplex PCR reads again in MiXCR, with one record for every CDR3 protein. The sample consists of about 570,000 distinct CDR3 sequences, around 42% of them appearing once. The material sequenced was peripheral blood or thyroid tissue (not recorded which). These receptors all come from an adult woman with Graves' disease, either hyperthyroidism or ophthalmopathy (not recorded which).

This sequence joins TRBV12-3 or TRBV12-4 and TRBJ1-2, with 7 bases lining up with TRBD1. This CDR3 contains 14 residues. J was trimmed by 4 bases and V by 6 bases; bases with no gene match: 8. CDR3 region: CASRSTQGVYGYTF. Here the CDR3 DNA reads TGTGCCAGCAGGAGTACCCAGGGGGTCTATGGCTACACCTTC.

V gene TRBV14 combines with J gene TRBJ2-3, with 8 bases identical to TRBD2. The germline CDR1 and CDR2 sequences are SGHDN and FVKESK. The CDR3 has 15 residues. The junction had 8 bases not matched to a gene; V was cut back by 5 bases and J by 4 bases. For the CDR3, the DNA is TGTGCCAGCAGCAATAGCGGGAACGGGGCAGATACGCAGTATTTT. This sequence encodes CASSNSGNGADTQYF. The full variable domain, completed using reference TRBV14 and TRBJ2-3, is EAGVTQFPSHSVIEKGQTVTLRCDPISGHDNLYWYRRVMGKEIKFLLHFVKESKQDESGMPNNRFLAERTGGTYSTLKVQPAELEDSGVYFCASSNSGNGADTQYFGPGTRLTVL.

This clonotype was detected only once. The chain recombines TRBV15 with TRBJ1-5; D remains ambiguous. The CDR3 contains 18 residues. CDR1 and CDR2 from the germline V gene are LNHNV and YYDKDF (reference sequence). Trimming removed 3 bases at V and 2 bases at J, with 20 bases between. The chain's CDR3 is CATSSLGSRIIGNQPQHF. The CDR3 DNA reads TGTGCCACCAGCAGTCTAGGGAGTCGGATAATCGGCAATCAGCCCCAGCATTTT.

This chain joins TRBV5-1 and TRBJ2-5, with 9 bases lining up with TRBD1. This CDR3 contains 15 residues. The junction had 13 bases not matched to a gene; V was cut back by 4 bases and J by 9 bases. CDR1 and CDR2 from the germline V gene are SGHRS and YFSETQ. The DNA for the CDR3 is TGCGCCAGCAGCCAACAGGGGGCCGGCAATCAGCCCCAGTACTTC. Its protein product is CASSQQGAGNQPQYF.

The V and J genes are TRBV30 and TRBJ1-1; D call uncertain. The CDR3 is made up of 11 amino acids. The V and J ends lost 5 bases and 5 bases respectively, with 9 bases between them. Germline CDR1 GTSNPN, CDR2 SVGIG (reference sequence). The CDR3 nucleotides are TGTGCCTGGGGTGACGAAACTGAAGCTTTCTTT. It yields the protein CAWGDETEAFF.

This clonotype showed up just a few times. The J gene is TRBJ1-2, the V gene TRBV10-3; D not certain. CDR3 size: 15 residues. Trimming left V 6 bases short and J 2 bases short, with 16 bases between. Germline V gene lookup returns CDR1 ENHRY and CDR2 SYGVKD. The DNA for the CDR3 is TGTGCCATCAGGGAAACACAGCGAACGAACTATGGCTACACCTTC. It encodes CAIRETQRTNYGYTF.

The chain joins TRBV10-3 to TRBJ1-6, with 8 bases lining up with TRBD1. V lost 8 bases and J lost 8; bases outside the gene matches: 11. CDR1 ENHRY and CDR2 SYGVKD come from the germline V gene. This CDR3 is built from 15 residues. In nucleotides, the CDR3 is TGTGCCATCCATGGACCGTCGGACAGGGATTCACCCCTCCACTTT. It is translated as CAIHGPSDRDSPLHF.

The CDR3 sequence: CASSVETGIYEQYF. The CDR3 DNA reads as TGTGCCAGTAGTGTCGAGACAGGGATCTACGAGCAGTACTTC. This chain uses TRBV19 with TRBJ2-7; 7 nucleotides align to TRBD1. CDR1 and CDR2 (germline): LNHDA, SQIVND (reference sequence). Germline trimming cut 5 bases from V and 3 bases from J; bases unmatched to any gene: 7. CDR3 length: 14 residues.

In regard to this clonotype: A much larger clonotype is one base distant, so this may be a read error. The conserved phenylalanine or tryptophan normally closing the CDR3 is absent here, so this likely arose from a read error. The V and J genes are TRBV5-1 and TRBJ2-7, with no clear D. The germline gives CDR1 SGHRS, CDR2 YFSETQ. Trimming took off 1 base at V and 4 bases at J, with 6 bases between the two ends. The CDR3 length is 12 residues. For the CDR3, the DNA is TGCGCCAGCAGCTTGACTGAGTACGAGCAGTACCTC. This gives the protein CASSLTEYEQYL.

This chain connects TRBV6-1 to TRBJ2-3, with a possible D match to TRBD2 (5 bases). The CDR3 sequence is 15 residues long. Deletions cut 3 bases from V and 2 bases from J, with 12 bases between. CDR1 is MNHNS and CDR2 is SASEGT in the germline V gene. Here the CDR3 DNA reads TGTGCCAGCAGTGACGCCGGACTTTTCACAGATACGCAGTATTTT. This codes for CASSDAGLFTDTQYF.

This clonotype showed up many times. The chain employs TRBV20-1 and TRBJ1-4; TRBD1 might be the D (5 bases). Germline CDR1 is DFQATT and CDR2 is SNEGSKA (reference sequence). The germline V and J ends were trimmed by 2 bases and 4 bases, with 20 bases remaining between them. The CDR3 runs to 17 residues. The CDR3 loop reads CSARPAGTSRLNEKLFF. The DNA for the CDR3 is TGCAGTGCTAGACCAGCAGGGACCTCCAGACTTAATGAAAAACTGTTTTTT.

This clonotype was recorded at least ten times. The V and J genes are TRBV5-5 and TRBJ2-2; D gene ambiguous. CDR1 SGHKS and CDR2 YYEKEE come from the germline V gene (reference sequence). Trimming took off 4 bases at V and 6 bases at J, with 10 bases between the two ends. CDR3 length equals 13 residues. CDR3 DNA sequence: TGTGCCAGCAGCGGGTTTCCAGCCGGGGAGCTGTTTTTT. It specifies CASSGFPAGELFF.

This clonotype was found many times. V and J are TRBV7-9 and TRBJ2-2; possibly TRBD1 for D (5 bases). From germline, CDR1 is SEHNR and CDR2 FQNEAQ (reference sequence). V lost 8 bases and J lost 6, with 16 bases in between. The CDR3 has 14 amino acids. This CDR3 is CASSDQQGPGELFF. The CDR3, as DNA: TGTGCCAGCTCTGACCAGCAGGGTCCCGGGGAGCTGTTTTTT.

This clonotype was seen repeatedly, ten times or more. This chain connects TRBV19 to TRBJ1-1; TRBD1 matches at 7 bases. Germline loops: CDR1 LNHDA, CDR2 SQIVND (reference sequence). V shed 5 bases, J shed 1 base, and the junction held 4 bases outside the gene matches. This CDR3 comprises 14 residues. CDR3 residues: CASSPGDRNTEAFF. The DNA of the CDR3 is TGTGCCAGTAGTCCGGGGGACAGGAACACTGAAGCTTTCTTT.

For the CDR3, the DNA is TGTGCCAGCAGTTTTCCGTTGGGTCCCCAGCCCCAGCATTTT. Its translation: CASSFPLGPQPQHF. The chain employs TRBV28 and TRBJ1-5; D unclear. The germline V and J ends were trimmed by 3 bases and 7 bases, with 13 bases remaining between them. There are 14 residues in the CDR3. The germline V gene encodes CDR1 MDHEN and CDR2 SYDVKM.

J is TRBJ1-1 and V is TRBV6-1; D may be TRBD1 (6 bases). There are 13 residues in the CDR3. Germline values: CDR1 MNHNS, CDR2 SASEGT. Trimming removed 10 bases from V and 8 bases from J, with 20 bases in between. Here the CDR3 reads CANSLIIQGEAFF. The CDR3 nucleotides are TGTGCCAACAGCCTGATTATTCAGGGGGAAGCTTTCTTT.

This clonotype was picked up many times. This chain connects TRBV11-3 to TRBJ2-7; 13 nucleotides match TRBD2. The CDR3 loop spans 17 amino acids. In germline, CDR1 is SGHNT, CDR2 YENEEA. Trimming at V came to 5 bases and at J to 4 bases, leaving 11 bases not matched to a gene. Written as DNA, the CDR3 is TGTGCCAGCAGCCTAACCAGACTAGCGGGAGGCCTATACGAGCAGTACTTC. Its protein product is CASSLTRLAGGLYEQYF.

As for this clonotype: Just one base apart from a much larger clone, this may be a read error. V is TRBV7-9 and J is TRBJ1-2, with D possibly matching TRBD1 (5 bases). The CDR3 has 15 residues. Germline loops: CDR1 SEHNR, CDR2 FQNEAQ (reference sequence). CDR3 in amino acids: CASSLTTGGDYGHTF. The CDR3 DNA is TGTGCCAGCAGCTTAACGACGGGGGGAGACTATGGCCACACCTTC.

This sequence joins TRBV28 and TRBJ1-1; D is undetermined. V gave up 10 bases and J gave up 1 base, with 16 bases separating them. This CDR3 region has 14 residues. Germline V gene data show CDR1 as MDHEN and CDR2 as SYDVKM. This chain's CDR3 is CATRLPFPNTEAFF. CDR3 coding DNA: TGTGCCACCCGACTACCTTTCCCGAACACTGAAGCTTTCTTT.

This clonotype was detected only a few times. The chain recombines TRBV7-9 with TRBJ1-6; 7 bases match TRBD1. CDR3 size: 15 residues. Germline trimming cut 4 bases from V and 6 bases from J; bases unmatched to any gene: 6. Germline-derived CDR1 and CDR2 are SEHNR and FQNEAQ (reference sequence). CDR3 loop: CASSSHRGSNSPLHF. CDR3 DNA sequence: TGTGCCAGCAGCTCACACAGGGGTTCTAATTCACCCCTCCACTTT.

This clonotype has ten or more counts. The rearrangement joins TRBV12-3 or TRBV12-4 to TRBJ1-1; TRBD1 matches at 7 bases. CDR3 length: 12 residues. The trim removed 7 bases at V and 7 bases at J, leaving 6 bases unmatched. DNA of the CDR3: TGTGCCAGCACCCCAGGGGGATTTGAAGCTTTCTTT. Protein sequence: CASTPGGFEAFF.

This clonotype was detected ten times or more. This chain joins TRBV11-2 and TRBJ1-2; no clear D gene. Germline values: CDR1 SGHAT, CDR2 FQNNGV. The CDR3 has 12 residues. Trimming pared 0 bases from V and 6 bases from J, leaving 5 bases between. CDR3 sequence reads: CASSLDYDGYTF. CDR3 in DNA: TGTGCCAGCAGCTTAGATTACGATGGCTACACCTTC.

The chain has TRBV2 and TRBJ1-5; unclear D gene. The germline V and J ends were trimmed by 7 bases and 5 bases, with 18 bases remaining between them. CDR3 length equals 15 residues. Per germline, CDR1 SNHLY and CDR2 FYNNEI. CDR3: CASIRDMIGYQPQHF. CDR3 nucleotides: TGTGCCAGCATCCGAGATATGATCGGGTATCAGCCCCAGCATTTT.

This clonotype came up once. The rearrangement joins TRBV29-1 to TRBJ2-7; D gene ambiguous. From germline, CDR1 is SQVTM and CDR2 ANQGSEA. The CDR3 runs to 12 residues. V gave up 8 bases and J gave up 1 base, with 12 bases separating them. CDR3 nucleotides: TGCAGCTTGGCGGCACCTTCCTACGAGCAGTACTTC. It specifies CSLAAPSYEQYF.

The table lists this clonotype with a few counts. The rearrangement links TRBV28 to TRBJ1-6; D remains unclear. V dropped 5 bases and J dropped 0 bases, with 14 bases sitting between them. CDR3 length equals 17 residues. Germline loops: CDR1 MDHEN, CDR2 SYDVKM. The CDR3 DNA follows: TGTGCCAGCAGTCATACCCCTGGCGTCTCCTATAATTCACCCCTCCACTTT. Residues: CASSHTPGVSYNSPLHF. The full variable domain, rest sourced from reference TRBV28 and TRBJ1-6, is DVKVTQSSRYLVKRTGEKVFLECVQDMDHENMFWYRQDPGLGLRLIYFSYDVKMKEKGDIPEGYSVSREKKERFSLILESASTNQTSMYLCASSHTPGVSYNSPLHFGNGTRLTVT.

V usage is TRBV20-1 and J usage is TRBJ1-2; 9 bases fit TRBD1. The CDR3 runs to 12 residues. Unmatched junction bases numbered 5, after V lost 6 bases and J lost 6 bases. The V gene's germline CDR1 is DFQATT and CDR2 SNEGSKA (reference sequence). CDR3 sequence (DNA): TGCAGTGCAAGGACAGGGGTGAATGGCTACACCTTC. It encodes CSARTGVNGYTF.

The chain uses TRBV24-1 and TRBJ1-5; D gene ambiguous. Trimming cost V 9 bases and J 1 base, with 18 bases left between them. This CDR3 contains 16 residues. In germline, CDR1 is KGHDR, CDR2 SFDVKD. This CDR3 is CATHAGDYGSNQPQHF. The CDR3 DNA reads as TGTGCCACCCATGCCGGGGATTACGGCAGCAATCAGCCCCAGCATTTT.

The chain has TRBV29-1 and TRBJ2-7; 9 nucleotides line up with TRBD1. This CDR3 contains 14 residues. Germline values: CDR1 SQVTM, CDR2 ANQGSEA. J gave up 5 bases and V 6 bases, and 11 bases lay outside the gene matches. The CDR3 region has the DNA TGCAGCGTCGCCCCGGGACAGGGTCTCGACGAGCAGTACTTC. This translates into CSVAPGQGLDEQYF.

The chain links TRBV25-1 to TRBJ1-6; 7 positions agree with TRBD1. CDR3 length: 17 amino acids. V dropped 8 bases and J dropped 0; count of bases not matched to a gene: 10. The germline CDR1 and CDR2 sequences are MGHDK and SYGVNS. The CDR3 DNA sequence: TGTGCCAGCCGGACGGGGACAGCAAGCTCCTATAATTCACCCCTCCACTTT. Residues: CASRTGTASSYNSPLHF.

The sample holds many counts of this clonotype. The chain has TRBV15 and TRBJ2-7; no firm D call. Germline CDR1 and CDR2: LNHNV and YYDKDF (reference sequence). Trimming stripped 3 bases from V and 2 bases from J, with 8 bases between. CDR3 length: 13 amino acids. The CDR3 protein is CATSSLTTYEQYF. The CDR3 coding sequence is TGTGCCACCAGCAGCCTAACAACCTACGAGCAGTACTTC.

This clonotype came up many times. The CDR3 DNA reads TGCAGTGCTAGAGATCTTCAAAGGGAAACCTACGAGCAGTACTTC. It encodes CSARDLQRETYEQYF. V gene TRBV20-1 combines with J gene TRBJ2-7; no definite D call. The CDR3 contains 15 residues. V shed 0 bases and J shed 2 bases, with 14 bases lying between them. CDR1 and CDR2 from the germline V gene are DFQATT and SNEGSKA (reference sequence).

This clonotype occurred once. The junction differs from germline at one of its ends, possibly a read error. This sequence joins TRBV6-5 and TRBJ2-6; the D gene is possibly TRBD2 (6 bases). Per germline, CDR1 MNHEY and CDR2 SVGAGI. The CDR3 is 8 residues long. For the CDR3, the DNA is TGTGCCAGCAGTCCGGGACTGTTC. It is translated as CASSPGLF.